This T cell receptor beta chain was recorded in a study of T cells after yellow fever vaccination. General study results and limits: Clonotype sharing between CD4 and CD8 compartments was small. The study re-detected most primary-vaccination clones after the booster (roughly 96% CD4, around 89% CD8). Bulk-population clonotypes that are abundant could appear as contaminants in FACS-sorted repertoires.

The CDR3 extends over 15 amino acids. The germline V gene has CDR1 SGHTA and CDR2 FQGNSA. The V gene lost 4 bases and the J gene lost 4 bases, with 16 bases spanning the gap. This clonotype was detected a few times. Its target is not known. 5'RACE template switching produced TCR cDNA carrying a universal primer site and UMIs. TCRdb used MiXCR to reprocess the 5' RACE reads, holding one entry per CDR3 protein. This repertoire shows 500,000 to 650,000 distinct CDR3 sequences, 9% to 15% found once; its top ten account for just under 15%. This receptor was identified in a man aged 25 to 40 who received the YFV17D yellow fever vaccine. The rearrangement joins TRBV7-2 to TRBJ1-1; D may be TRBD1 (6 bases). Here the sequenced sample was PBMCs, taken on the day of the yellow fever booster vaccination. CDR3 DNA: TGTGCCAGCAGCTCGGGACATAGAGGGGCCACTGAAGCTTTCTTT. It translates to CASSSGHRGATEAFF.